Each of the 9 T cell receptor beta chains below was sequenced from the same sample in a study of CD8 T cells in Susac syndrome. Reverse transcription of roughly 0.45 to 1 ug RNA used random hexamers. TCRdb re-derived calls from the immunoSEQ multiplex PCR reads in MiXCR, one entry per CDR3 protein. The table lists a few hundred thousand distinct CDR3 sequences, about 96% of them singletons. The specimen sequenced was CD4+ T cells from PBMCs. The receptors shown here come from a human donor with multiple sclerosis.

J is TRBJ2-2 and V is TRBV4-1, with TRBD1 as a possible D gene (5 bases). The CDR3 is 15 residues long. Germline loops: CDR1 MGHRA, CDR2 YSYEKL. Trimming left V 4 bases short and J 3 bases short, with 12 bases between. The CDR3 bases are TGCGCCAGCAGCCCCTTAGACAGAGACACCGGGGAGCTGTTTTTT. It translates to CASSPLDRDTGELFF.

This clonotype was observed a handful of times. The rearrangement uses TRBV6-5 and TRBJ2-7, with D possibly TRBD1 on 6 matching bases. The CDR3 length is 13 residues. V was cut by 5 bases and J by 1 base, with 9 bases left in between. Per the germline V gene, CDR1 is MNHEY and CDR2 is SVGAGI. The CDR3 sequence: CASSTTGSYEQYF. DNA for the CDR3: TGTGCCAGCAGTACCACAGGGTCCTACGAGCAGTACTTC.

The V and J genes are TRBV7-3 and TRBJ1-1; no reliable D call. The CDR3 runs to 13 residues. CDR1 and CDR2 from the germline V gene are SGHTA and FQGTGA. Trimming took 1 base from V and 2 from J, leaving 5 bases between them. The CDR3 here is CASSLNRNTEAFF. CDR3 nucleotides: TGTGCCAGCAGCTTAAACAGAAACACTGAAGCTTTCTTT.

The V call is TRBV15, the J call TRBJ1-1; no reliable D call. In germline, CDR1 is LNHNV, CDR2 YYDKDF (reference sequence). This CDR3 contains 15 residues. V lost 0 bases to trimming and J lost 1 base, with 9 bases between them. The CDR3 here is CATSRDGAGNTEAFF. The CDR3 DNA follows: TGTGCCACCAGCAGAGATGGTGCAGGGAACACTGAAGCTTTCTTT.

The CDR3 spells CASSFSWGYTF. For the CDR3, the DNA is TGTGCCAGTAGTTTCTCTTGGGGCTACACCTTC. The gene calls are TRBV19 and TRBJ1-2; D not certain. From germline, CDR1 is LNHDA and CDR2 SQIVND (reference sequence). The CDR3 covers 11 residues. Trimming cost V 5 bases and J 8 bases, with 9 bases left between them.

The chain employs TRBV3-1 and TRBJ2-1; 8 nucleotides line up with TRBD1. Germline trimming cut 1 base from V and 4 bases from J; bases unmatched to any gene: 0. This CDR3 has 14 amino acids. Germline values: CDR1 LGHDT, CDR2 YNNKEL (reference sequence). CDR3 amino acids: CASSQGQGYNEQFF. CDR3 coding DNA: TGTGCCAGCAGCCAAGGACAGGGGTACAATGAGCAGTTCTTC.

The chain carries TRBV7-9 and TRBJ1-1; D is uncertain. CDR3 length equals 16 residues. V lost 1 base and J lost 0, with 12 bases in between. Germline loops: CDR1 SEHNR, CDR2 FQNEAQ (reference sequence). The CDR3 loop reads CASSLGADVMNTEAFF. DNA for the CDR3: TGTGCCAGCAGCTTAGGGGCAGACGTCATGAACACTGAAGCTTTCTTT. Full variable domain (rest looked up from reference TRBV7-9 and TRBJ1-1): DTGVSQNPRHKITKRGQNVTFRCDPISEHNRLYWYRQTLGQGPEFLTYFQNEAQLEKSRLLSDRFSAERPKGSFSTLEIQRTEQGDSAMYLCASSLGADVMNTEAFFGQGTRLTVV.

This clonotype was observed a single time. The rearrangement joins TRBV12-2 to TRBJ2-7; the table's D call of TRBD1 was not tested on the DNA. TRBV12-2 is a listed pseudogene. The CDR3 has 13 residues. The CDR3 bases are TGTGCAAGTCGGGATACAGGATCCTACGAGCAGTACTTC. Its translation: CASRDTGSYEQYF.

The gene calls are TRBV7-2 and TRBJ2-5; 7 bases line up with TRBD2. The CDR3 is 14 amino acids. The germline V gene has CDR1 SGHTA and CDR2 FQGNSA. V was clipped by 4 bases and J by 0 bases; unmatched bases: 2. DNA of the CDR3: TGTGCCAGCAGCTACGGGGGGTACCAAGAGACCCAGTACTTC. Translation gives CASSYGGYQETQYF. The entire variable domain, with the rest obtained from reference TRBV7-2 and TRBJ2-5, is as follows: GAGVSQSPSNKVTEKGKDVELRCDPISGHTALYWYRQSLGQGLEFLIYFQGNSAPDKSGLPSDRFSAERTGGSVSTLTIQRTQQEDSAVYLCASSYGGYQETQYFGPGTRLLVL.